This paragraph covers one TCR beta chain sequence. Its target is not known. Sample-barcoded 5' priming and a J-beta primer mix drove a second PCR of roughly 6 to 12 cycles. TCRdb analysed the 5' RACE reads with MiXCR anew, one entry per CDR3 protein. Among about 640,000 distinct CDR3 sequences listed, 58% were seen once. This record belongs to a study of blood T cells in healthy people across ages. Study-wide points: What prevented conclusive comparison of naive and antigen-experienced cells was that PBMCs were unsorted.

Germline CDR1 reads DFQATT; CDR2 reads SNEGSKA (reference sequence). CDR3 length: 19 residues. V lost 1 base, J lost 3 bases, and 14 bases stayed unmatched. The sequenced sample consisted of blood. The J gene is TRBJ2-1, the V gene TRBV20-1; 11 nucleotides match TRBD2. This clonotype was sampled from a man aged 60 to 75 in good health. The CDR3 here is CSARASSFSGGANYNEQFF. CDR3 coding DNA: TGCAGTGCTAGAGCGTCATCTTTTAGCGGGGGGGCAAACTACAATGAGCAGTTCTTC.